A single sample gave rise to the 5 T cell receptor beta chains below, sequenced in a study of T cells in severe cutaneous drug reactions. The patients sequenced had a carbamazepine-induced Stevens-Johnson syndrome or toxic epidermal necrolysis reaction. Libraries were made by iRepertoire multiplex PCR with TCR subtype-specific primers for bulk and single-cell sequencing. Each CDR3 protein gets one entry in TCRdb, which reprocessed the multiplex PCR reads and gives no DNA. The ten top clones account for over 25%, within a sample of around 8,000 distinct CDR3 sequences. Sequenced material: cells from a skin blister. The receptors shown here come from a human donor with a severe cutaneous adverse drug reaction.

The chain couples TRBV7-2 to TRBJ2-3. Per the germline V gene, CDR1 is SGHTA and CDR2 is FQGNSA. The length of the CDR3 is 15 residues. The chain's CDR3 is CASSSVGGRTDTQYF.

The chain carries TRBV6-1 and TRBJ2-1; TCRdb indicates TRBD2, and absent DNA this call remains unverified. The CDR3 totals 16 residues. Germline lookup yields CDR1 MNHNS and CDR2 SASEGT. CDR3 in amino acids: CASSNTAGGPINEQFF.

The chain employs TRBV5-4 and TRBJ2-1. CDR1 and CDR2 (germline): SGHNT, YYREEE (reference sequence). CDR3 length: 12 amino acids. This CDR3 reads CASSLDSFEQFF.

Judged by frequency, this clonotype is large. The V call is TRBV2, the J call TRBJ1-2; TCRdb names TRBD1, which stays unverified in the absence of DNA. The CDR3 consists of 12 residues. Per the germline V gene, CDR1 is SNHLY and CDR2 is FYNNEI. CDR3: CASVGDRYGYTF.

V gene TRBV2 combines with J gene TRBJ2-7; the TCRdb call, TRBD2, lacks DNA for checking. Germline V gene data show CDR1 as SNHLY and CDR2 as FYNNEI. The CDR3 has 14 residues. The CDR3 here is CASSEGWPLNEQYF.